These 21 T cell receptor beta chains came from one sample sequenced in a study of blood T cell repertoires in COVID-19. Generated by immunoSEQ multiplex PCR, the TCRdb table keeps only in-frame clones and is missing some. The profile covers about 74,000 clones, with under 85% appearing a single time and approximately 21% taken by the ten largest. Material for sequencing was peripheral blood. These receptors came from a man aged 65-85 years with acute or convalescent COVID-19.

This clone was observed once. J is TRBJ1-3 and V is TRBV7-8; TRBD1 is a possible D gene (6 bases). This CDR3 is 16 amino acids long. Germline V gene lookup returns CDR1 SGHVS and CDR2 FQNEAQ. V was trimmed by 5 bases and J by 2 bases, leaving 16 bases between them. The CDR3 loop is CASSPLAGTTGNTIYF. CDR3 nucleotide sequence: TGTGCCAGCAGCCCTCTGGCAGGGACAACTGGAAACACCATATATTTT.

The CDR3 spells CATSRDSSVGRGRVYNEQFF. CDR3 nucleotides: TGTGCCACCAGCAGAGACTCATCAGTTGGGAGGGGGAGGGTCTACAATGAGCAGTTCTTC. This chain connects TRBV15 to TRBJ2-1; possibly TRBD2 for D (7 bases). The CDR3 spans 20 residues. V was pared by 0 bases and J by 3 bases, with 24 bases between. Germline values: CDR1 LNHNV, CDR2 YYDKDF (reference sequence).

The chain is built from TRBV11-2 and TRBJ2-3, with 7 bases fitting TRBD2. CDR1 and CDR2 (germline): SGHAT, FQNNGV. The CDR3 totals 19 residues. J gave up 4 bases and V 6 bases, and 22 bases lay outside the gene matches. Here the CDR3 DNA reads TGTGCCAGCAGGGTTTCAGGTGCGGGAGCTATTTGGTTCCCAGATACGCAGTATTTT. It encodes CASRVSGAGAIWFPDTQYF.

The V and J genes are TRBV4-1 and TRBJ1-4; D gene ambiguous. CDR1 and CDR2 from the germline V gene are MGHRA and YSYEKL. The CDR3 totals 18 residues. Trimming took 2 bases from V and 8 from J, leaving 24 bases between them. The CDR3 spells CASSQTDSLPPGSEKLFF. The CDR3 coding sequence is TGCGCCAGCAGCCAAACCGATTCTCTGCCCCCGGGAAGCGAAAAACTGTTTTTT.

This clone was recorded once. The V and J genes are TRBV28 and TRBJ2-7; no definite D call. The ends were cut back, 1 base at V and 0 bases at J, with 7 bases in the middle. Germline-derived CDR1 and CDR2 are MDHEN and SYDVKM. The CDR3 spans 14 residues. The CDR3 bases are TGTGCCAGCAGTTTATTTACTAACTCCTACGAGCAGTACTTC. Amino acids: CASSLFTNSYEQYF.

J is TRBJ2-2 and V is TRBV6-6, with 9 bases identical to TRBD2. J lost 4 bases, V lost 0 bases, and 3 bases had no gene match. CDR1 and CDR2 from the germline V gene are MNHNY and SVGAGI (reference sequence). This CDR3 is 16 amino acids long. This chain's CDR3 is CASSYSGTSPTGELFF. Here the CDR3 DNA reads TGTGCCAGCAGTTACTCCGGGACTAGCCCCACCGGGGAGCTGTTTTTT.

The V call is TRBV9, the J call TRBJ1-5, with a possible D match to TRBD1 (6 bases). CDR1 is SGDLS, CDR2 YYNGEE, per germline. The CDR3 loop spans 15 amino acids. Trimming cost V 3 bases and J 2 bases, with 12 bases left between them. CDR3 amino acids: CASSGTGLGNQPQHF. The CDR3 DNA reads TGTGCCAGCAGCGGTACAGGGTTGGGCAATCAGCCCCAGCATTTT.

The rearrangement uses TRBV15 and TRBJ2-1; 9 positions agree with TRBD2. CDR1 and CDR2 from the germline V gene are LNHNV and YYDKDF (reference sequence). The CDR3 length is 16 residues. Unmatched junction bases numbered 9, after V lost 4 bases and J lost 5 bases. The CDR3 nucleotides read TGTGCCACCAGCACCTTTAGCGGGAGTTATAACAATGAGCAGTTCTTC. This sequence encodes CATSTFSGSYNNEQFF.

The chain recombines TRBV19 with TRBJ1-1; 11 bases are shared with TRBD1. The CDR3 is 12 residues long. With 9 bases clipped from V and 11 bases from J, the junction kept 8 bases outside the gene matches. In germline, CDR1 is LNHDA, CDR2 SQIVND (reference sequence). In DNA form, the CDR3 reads TGTGCCAGCAGGACAGGGGGCGAGGCGGCTTTCTTT. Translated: CASRTGGEAAFF.

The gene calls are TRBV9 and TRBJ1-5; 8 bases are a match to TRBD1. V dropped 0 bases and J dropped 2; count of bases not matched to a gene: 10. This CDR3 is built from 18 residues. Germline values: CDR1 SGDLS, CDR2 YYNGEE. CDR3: CASSVEWSGTGRNQPQHF. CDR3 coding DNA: TGTGCCAGCAGCGTAGAATGGTCGGGGACAGGACGCAATCAGCCCCAGCATTTT. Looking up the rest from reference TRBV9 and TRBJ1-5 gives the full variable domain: DSGVTQTPKHLITATGQRVTLRCSPRSGDLSVYWYQQSLDQGLQFLIQYYNGEERAKGNILERFSAQQFPDLHSELNLSSLELGDSALYFCASSVEWSGTGRNQPQHFGDGTRLSIL.

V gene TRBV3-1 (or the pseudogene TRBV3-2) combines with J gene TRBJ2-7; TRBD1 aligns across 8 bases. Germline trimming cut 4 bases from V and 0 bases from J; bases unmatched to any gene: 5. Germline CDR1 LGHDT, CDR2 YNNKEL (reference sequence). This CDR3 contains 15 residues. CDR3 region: CASSPWDRSSYEQYF. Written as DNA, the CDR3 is TGTGCCAGCAGCCCCTGGGACAGGAGCTCCTACGAGCAGTACTTC.

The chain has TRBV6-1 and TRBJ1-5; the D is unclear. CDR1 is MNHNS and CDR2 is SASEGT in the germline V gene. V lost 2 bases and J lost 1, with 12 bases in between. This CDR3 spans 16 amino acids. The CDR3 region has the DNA TGTGCCAGCAGTGAATCCGACACCCTCAGCAATCAGCCCCAGCATTTT. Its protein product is CASSESDTLSNQPQHF.

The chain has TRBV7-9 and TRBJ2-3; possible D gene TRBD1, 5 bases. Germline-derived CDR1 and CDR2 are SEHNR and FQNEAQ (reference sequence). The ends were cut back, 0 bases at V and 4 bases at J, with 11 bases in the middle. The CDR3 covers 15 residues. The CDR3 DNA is TGTGCCAGCAGCTTAGCGTACGCAGGGCCAGATACGCAGTATTTT. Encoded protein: CASSLAYAGPDTQYF.

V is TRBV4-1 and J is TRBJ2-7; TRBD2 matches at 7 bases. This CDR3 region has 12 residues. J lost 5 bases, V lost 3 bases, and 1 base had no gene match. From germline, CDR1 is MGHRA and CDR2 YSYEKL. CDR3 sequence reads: CASSQAGDEQYF. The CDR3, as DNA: TGCGCCAGCAGCCAGGCGGGGGACGAGCAGTACTTC.

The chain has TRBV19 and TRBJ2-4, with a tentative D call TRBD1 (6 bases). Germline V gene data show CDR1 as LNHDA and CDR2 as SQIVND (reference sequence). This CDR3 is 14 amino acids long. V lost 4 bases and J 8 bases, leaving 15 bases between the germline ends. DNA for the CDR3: TGTGCCAGTAGTACCCGGACAGACGGGGACATTCAGTACTTC. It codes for CASSTRTDGDIQYF.

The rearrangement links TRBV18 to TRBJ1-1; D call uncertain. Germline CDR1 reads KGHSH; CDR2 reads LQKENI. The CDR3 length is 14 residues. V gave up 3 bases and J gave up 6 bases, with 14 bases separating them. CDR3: CASSPQNSFAEAFF. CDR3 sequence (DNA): TGTGCCAGCTCACCCCAAAACTCTTTTGCTGAAGCTTTCTTT.

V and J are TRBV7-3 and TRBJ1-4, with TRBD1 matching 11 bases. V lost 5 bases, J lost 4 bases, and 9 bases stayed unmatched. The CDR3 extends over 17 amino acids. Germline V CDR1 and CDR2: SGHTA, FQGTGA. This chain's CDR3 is CASSPGQGAAGNEKLFF. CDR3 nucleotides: TGTGCCAGCAGCCCCGGACAGGGGGCGGCGGGTAATGAAAAACTGTTTTTT.

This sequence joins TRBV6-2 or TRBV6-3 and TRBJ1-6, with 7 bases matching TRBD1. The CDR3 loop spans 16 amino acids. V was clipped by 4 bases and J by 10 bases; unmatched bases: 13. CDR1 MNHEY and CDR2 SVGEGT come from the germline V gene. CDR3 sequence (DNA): TGTGCCAGCAGTTTGACAGGGTCCGATTTCGTCTCACCCCTCCACTTT. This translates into CASSLTGSDFVSPLHF.

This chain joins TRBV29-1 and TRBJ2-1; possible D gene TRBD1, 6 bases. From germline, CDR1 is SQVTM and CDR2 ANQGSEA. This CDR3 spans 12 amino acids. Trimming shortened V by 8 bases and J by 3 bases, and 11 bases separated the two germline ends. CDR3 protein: CSPGDGYNEQFF. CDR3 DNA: TGCAGCCCAGGGGACGGCTACAATGAGCAGTTCTTC.

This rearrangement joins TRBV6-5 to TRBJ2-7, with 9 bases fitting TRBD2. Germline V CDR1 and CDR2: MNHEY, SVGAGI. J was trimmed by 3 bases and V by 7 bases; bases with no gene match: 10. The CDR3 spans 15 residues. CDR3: CASKGTASGDYEQYF. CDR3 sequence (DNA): TGTGCCAGCAAGGGGACGGCTAGCGGGGACTACGAGCAGTACTTC.

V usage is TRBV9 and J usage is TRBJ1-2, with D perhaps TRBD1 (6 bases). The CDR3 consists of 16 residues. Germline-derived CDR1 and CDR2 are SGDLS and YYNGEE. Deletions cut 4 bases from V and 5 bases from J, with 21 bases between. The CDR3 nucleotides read TGTGCCAGCAGCCAGGGGAGGGCGGGCCCCCTGTATGGCTACACCTTC. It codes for CASSQGRAGPLYGYTF.